The clone carrying this T cell receptor beta chain was recorded a few times. Its antigen is currently unknown. TCRdb used MiXCR to reprocess the 5' RACE reads, holding one entry per CDR3 protein. The table shows 200,000 to 250,000 distinct CDR3 sequences, with around 6.9% occurring only once. Trimming took 4 bases from V and 4 from J, leaving 16 bases between them. The CDR3 loop spans 14 amino acids. CDR1 and CDR2 from the germline V gene are DFQATT and SNEGSKA (reference sequence). This entry belongs to a study of identical twins. Whole-study results and caveats: Fewer insertions characterized abundant cord blood beta clonotypes, whereas memory repertoires showed none. Models underestimated out-of-frame TCR alpha sharing in monozygotic twins. The same donors were not followed; conclusions instead depended on cross-sectional statistical analysis.

Another study also made use of these data, one on yellow fever vaccine responses in identical twins.

The V gene is TRBV20-1, the J gene TRBJ2-5, with D possibly being TRBD2 (6 bases). The TCR was taken from a young woman in good health. The source material was memory (CD45RO+) T cells sorted from blood. The CDR3 protein is CSANFGSVRETQYF. The CDR3 nucleotides read TGCAGTGCTAACTTCGGGAGCGTGAGAGAGACCCAGTACTTC.